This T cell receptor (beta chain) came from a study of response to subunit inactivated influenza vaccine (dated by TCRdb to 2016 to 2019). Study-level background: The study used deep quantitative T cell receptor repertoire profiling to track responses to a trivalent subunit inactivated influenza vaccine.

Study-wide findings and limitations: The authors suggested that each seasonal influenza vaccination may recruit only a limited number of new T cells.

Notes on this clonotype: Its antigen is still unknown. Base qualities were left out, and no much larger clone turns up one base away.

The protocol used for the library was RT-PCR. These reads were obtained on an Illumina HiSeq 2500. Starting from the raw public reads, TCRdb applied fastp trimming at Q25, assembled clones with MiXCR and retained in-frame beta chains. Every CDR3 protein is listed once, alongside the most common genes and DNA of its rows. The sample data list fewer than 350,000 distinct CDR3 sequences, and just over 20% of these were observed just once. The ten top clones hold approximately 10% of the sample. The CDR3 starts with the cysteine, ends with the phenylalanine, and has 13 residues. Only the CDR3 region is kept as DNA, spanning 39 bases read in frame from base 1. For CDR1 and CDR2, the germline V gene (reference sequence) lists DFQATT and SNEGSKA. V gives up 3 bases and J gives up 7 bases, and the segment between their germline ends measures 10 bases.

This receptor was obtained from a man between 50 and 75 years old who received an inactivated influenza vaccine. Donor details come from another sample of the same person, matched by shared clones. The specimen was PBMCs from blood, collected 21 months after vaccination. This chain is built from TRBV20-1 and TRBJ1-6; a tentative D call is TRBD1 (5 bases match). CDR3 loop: CSARGVLNSPLHF. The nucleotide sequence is TGCAGTGCTAGGGGGGTTCTCAATTCACCCCTCCACTTT.